The following is a TCR beta chain sequence with its context. The data were obtained in a study of blood T cell repertoires in COVID-19. Looked up from germline, CDR1 is MDHEN and CDR2 is SYDVKM. V gave up 6 bases and J gave up 2 bases; unmatched junction bases: 11. The CDR3 runs 17 residues. Clones were read by immunoSEQ multiplex PCR, and TCRdb kept only the in-frame ones, dropping some. The data hold roughly 190,000 clones, with approximately 84% observed a single time. The chain uses TRBV28 and TRBJ1-5; 9 positions agree with TRBD1. Input material: PBMCs or T cells enriched from blood (not recorded which). The clonotype originates from a woman in her 30s who had recovered from COVID-19. CDR3 loop: CASSRGQGRAGNQPQHF. As DNA, the CDR3 is TGTGCCAGCAGCCGGGGACAGGGACGGGCTGGCAATCAGCCCCAGCATTTT.